The sequence of this T cell receptor (beta chain) was determined in a study of sequential checkpoint blockade in melanoma (dated by TCRdb to between 2018 and 2021). Context from the whole study: Patients were assigned by 1:1 randomization to either first-line nivolumab followed by ipilimumab (arm A) or ipilimumab followed by nivolumab (arm B). Maintenance nivolumab came after both trial sequences.

To note about this clone: Its specific antigen is unknown. Per-nucleotide qualities are absent, and no much larger clonotype sits a single base away.

Summary of the overall study and its limitations: The response-prediction model combining TCR metrics and mutation burden needs validation in larger, independent patient cohorts.

The immunoSEQ Assay was used to immunosequence TCRbeta CDR3 regions from genomic DNA. Genomic DNA was amplified by bias-controlled multiplex PCR before high-throughput sequencing. From the authors' description of their analysis: To quantify the absolute abundance of each unique TCRbeta CDR3 region, the sequences were collapsed and filtered. Clonality, defined as 1 minus Pielou's evenness, was calculated using only productive rearrangements. A previously published method was used to identify clones whose frequencies were significantly greater in on-treatment samples than in baseline samples. TCRdb took this table from immuneACCESS and kept in-frame rearrangements with V and J called. Such tables lack part of the clones; where checked against another copy, unresolved V genes explain under half of the gap, and the rest is unexplained. V, J and clone size are those of that table, while D and trimming were read from the DNA. The sample table contains approximately 11,000 clones; only one count was recorded for about three quarters of them. Roughly 50% of the sample lies in the top ten.

In the germline V gene (reference sequence), CDR1 corresponds to MNHEY and CDR2 to SMNVEV. Trimming leaves V shorter by 3 bases and J shorter by 0 bases, with the junction holding 0 bases beyond the gene matches. Its CDR3 holds 16 amino acids, cysteine through phenylalanine. Solely the CDR3 DNA is kept, with 48 bases framed from the first base. Read against the paper, the sample's treatment or condition label means: randomized to nivolumab then ipilimumab (arm A) or the reverse (arm B). None of the patients in the trial had previously been given DNA-damaging chemotherapy. Live CD3+CD8+ cells negative for CD19 and CD56 were sorted from thawed PBMCs on a FACS Aria II flow cytometer. Samples were obtained from patients with melanoma enrolled in CheckMate 064, a randomized, open-label phase II trial of sequential checkpoint blockade. Peripheral blood mononuclear cells were collected by leukapheresis, purified using Ficoll-Paque, and frozen in human serum containing about 10% DMSO. Immediately after sorting, the purity of sorted blood CD3+CD8+ cells was verified to be >95%, after which DNA was extracted.

The TCR sequence derives from a human donor with melanoma. This receptor chain uses TRBV27 and TRBJ1-6; TRBD1 matches 9 bases in the middle. The material sequenced was CD8+ T cells sorted from blood (inferred from file names), taken from a patient given nivolumab and ipilimumab in sequence. The CDR3 reads as follows: CASSLTGGSYNSPLHF. The DNA reads TGTGCCAGCAGTTTGACAGGGGGCTCCTATAATTCACCCCTCCACTTT.